Listed here are 19 T cell receptor beta chains from one sample, sequenced in a study of shared clonotypes between healthy human individuals. Profiling relied on immunoSEQ multiplex PCR, and the TCRdb table lists in-frame clones only, not all of them. The repertoire consists of 2 million to 2.5 million clones, with approximately 94% occurring once and the leading ten covering approximately 0.13%. Specimen: naive CD4+ T cells sorted from blood. The subset is: CD45RA+ positively selected. The origin of the receptors is a man younger than 35 in good health.

The gene calls are TRBV27 and TRBJ2-3; the match to TRBD1 covers 9 bases. V trimming: 6 bases; J trimming: 3 bases; junction bases outside the gene matches: 7. The CDR3 is 15 residues long. Germline-derived CDR1 and CDR2 are MNHEY and SMNVEV (reference sequence). The CDR3 DNA follows: TGTGCCAGCAGATCCCCGGGACAGGGTACAGATACGCAGTATTTT. It encodes CASRSPGQGTDTQYF.

The J gene is TRBJ1-1, the V gene TRBV14; D possibly corresponds to TRBD1 (5 bases). V lost 1 base to trimming and J lost 8 bases, with 8 bases between them. Germline V gene data show CDR1 as SGHDN and CDR2 as FVKESK. This CDR3 contains 12 residues. The CDR3 DNA is TGTGCCAGCAGCCAAGGGAACAGGGAAGCTTTCTTT. Protein sequence: CASSQGNREAFF.

Turning to this clone: Other DNA sequences within the sample encode an identical CDR3. V and J are TRBV2 and TRBJ1-2; 7 bases are a match to TRBD1. V lost 5 bases and J lost 3; bases outside the gene matches: 3. The CDR3 is made up of 13 amino acids. Germline V CDR1 and CDR2: SNHLY, FYNNEI. CDR3: CASSTGTDYGYTF. CDR3 DNA sequence: TGTGCCAGCAGTACCGGGACAGACTATGGCTACACCTTC.

The chain uses TRBV25-1 and TRBJ1-1; D gene uncertain. V dropped 2 bases and J dropped 0 bases, with 13 bases sitting between them. CDR1 and CDR2 (germline): MGHDK, SYGVNS. The CDR3 has 16 amino acids. CDR3 region: CASSENRQAMNTEAFF. The CDR3 DNA follows: TGTGCCAGCAGTGAAAACCGGCAGGCAATGAACACTGAAGCTTTCTTT.

The J gene is TRBJ1-1, the V gene TRBV5-4; possible D gene TRBD1, 6 bases. The CDR3 covers 16 residues. Looked up from germline, CDR1 is SGHNT and CDR2 is YYREEE (reference sequence). V dropped 0 bases and J dropped 3 bases, with 15 bases sitting between them. The CDR3 loop is CASSLVRGVSDTEAFF. CDR3 coding DNA: TGTGCCAGCAGCTTGGTTAGGGGGGTTTCCGACACTGAAGCTTTCTTT.

The rearrangement links TRBV7-2 to TRBJ2-1, with a possible D match to TRBD1 (6 bases). Trimming took off 5 bases at V and 9 bases at J, with 8 bases between the two ends. This CDR3 contains 11 residues. Germline V gene sequence: CDR1 SGHTA, CDR2 FQGNSA. The CDR3 DNA reads as TGTGCCAGCAGCACAGGGATTGAGCAGTTCTTC. Its translation: CASSTGIEQFF.

The rearrangement links TRBV2 to TRBJ2-5; D perhaps matches TRBD2 (6 bases). The CDR3 contains 15 residues. Germline loops: CDR1 SNHLY, CDR2 FYNNEI. The germline V and J ends were trimmed by 7 bases and 4 bases, with 19 bases remaining between them. CDR3 in DNA: TGTGCCAGCAAATCGGAGGGCGTGGATTTAGAGACCCAGTACTTC. Translated, it gives CASKSEGVDLETQYF.

This sequence joins TRBV6-1 and TRBJ1-5; tentative D call: TRBD1 (5 bases). The germline CDR1 and CDR2 sequences are MNHNS and SASEGT. The CDR3 has 14 amino acids. Trimming cost V 8 bases and J 9 bases, with 20 bases left between them. The CDR3 loop reads CASGVQGIAWPQHF. CDR3 nucleotides: TGTGCCAGCGGGGTGCAGGGAATCGCTTGGCCCCAGCATTTT.

This chain connects TRBV9 to TRBJ1-2, with unresolved D. Germline CDR1 reads SGDLS; CDR2 reads YYNGEE. Trimming took 2 bases from V and 3 from J, leaving 5 bases between them. The CDR3 has 12 amino acids. CDR3 nucleotides: TGTGCCAGCAGCGTTAGCCACTATGGCTACACCTTC. Amino acid sequence: CASSVSHYGYTF.

The V gene is TRBV5-1, the J gene TRBJ1-4; D call uncertain. Germline V gene lookup returns CDR1 SGHRS and CDR2 YFSETQ. The CDR3 is 16 residues long. Deletions cut 1 base from V and 5 bases from J, with 15 bases between. CDR3 sequence reads: CASSLRSGQLNEKLFF. DNA of the CDR3: TGCGCCAGCAGCTTGAGGAGTGGCCAGCTAAATGAAAAACTGTTTTTT.

Concerning this clone itself: This sample includes further DNA sequences coding for the same CDR3. The rearrangement uses TRBV7-9 and TRBJ1-1; D not resolved. Trimming shortened V by 5 bases and J by 5 bases, and 6 bases separated the two germline ends. From germline, CDR1 is SEHNR and CDR2 FQNEAQ (reference sequence). This CDR3 has 11 amino acids. Here the CDR3 reads CASSLGTEAFF. CDR3 sequence (DNA): TGTGCCAGCAGCCTGGGAACTGAAGCTTTCTTT.

As regards this clone: Other DNA sequences in this specimen translate into the identical CDR3. This chain uses TRBV20-1 with TRBJ2-3, with D hard to call. The CDR3 is 11 amino acids. Germline V gene lookup returns CDR1 DFQATT and CDR2 SNEGSKA (reference sequence). V shed 6 bases and J shed 5 bases, with 9 bases lying between them. The CDR3 coding sequence is TGCAGTGCCGACCCGGGAGATACGCAGTATTTT. This encodes CSADPGDTQYF.

The chain links TRBV27 to TRBJ1-5, with D perhaps matching TRBD1 (6 bases). The CDR3 length is 17 residues. Trimming took off 6 bases at V and 4 bases at J, with 22 bases between the two ends. Germline V CDR1 and CDR2: MNHEY, SMNVEV (reference sequence). The DNA for the CDR3 is TGTGCCAGCAGCCCTCGTAGGACAGAGTTACCTAATCAGCCCCAGCATTTT. This encodes CASSPRRTELPNQPQHF.

The chain links TRBV11-3 to TRBJ2-1; 9 positions match TRBD1. Trimming at V came to 4 bases and at J to 2 bases, leaving 6 bases not matched to a gene. The germline V gene encodes CDR1 SGHNT and CDR2 YENEEA. CDR3 length: 16 residues. The CDR3 DNA reads TGTGCCAGCAGCTCGGGGACAGGGTCCACCTACAATGAGCAGTTCTTC. Protein product: CASSSGTGSTYNEQFF.

The rearrangement uses TRBV2 and TRBJ1-1; D might be TRBD1 (5 bases). Per the germline V gene, CDR1 is SNHLY and CDR2 is FYNNEI. This CDR3 comprises 17 residues. V was cut by 2 bases and J by 3 bases, with 19 bases left in between. CDR3 region: CASSEQGPYFEDTEAFF. The CDR3 DNA reads as TGTGCCAGCAGTGAACAGGGCCCTTACTTTGAGGACACTGAAGCTTTCTTT. The full variable domain, completed using reference TRBV2 and TRBJ1-1, is EPEVTQTPSHQVTQMGQEVILRCVPISNHLYFYWYRQILGQKVEFLVSFYNNEISEKSEIFDDQFSVERPDGSNFTLKIRSTKLEDSAMYFCASSEQGPYFEDTEAFFGQGTRLTVV.

The chain is built from TRBV30 and TRBJ1-2; tentative D call: TRBD1 (6 bases). Trimming shortened V by 2 bases and J by 8 bases, and 12 bases separated the two germline ends. This CDR3 spans 12 amino acids. CDR1 and CDR2 from the germline V gene are GTSNPN and SVGIG (reference sequence). The chain's CDR3 is CAWSSWGQGYTF. The CDR3 nucleotides read TGTGCCTGGAGTTCTTGGGGGCAGGGCTACACCTTC. The variable domain in full, with the rest retrieved from reference TRBV30 and TRBJ1-2, is SQTIHQWPATLVQPVGSPLSLECTVEGTSNPNLYWYRQAAGRGLQLLFYSVGIGQISSEVPQNLSASRPQDRQFILSSKKLLLSDSGFYLCAWSSWGQGYTFGSGTRLTVV.

The chain employs TRBV6-1 and TRBJ2-2; the match to TRBD2 covers 9 bases. Germline CDR1 reads MNHNS; CDR2 reads SASEGT. V trimming: 3 bases; J trimming: 5 bases; junction bases outside the gene matches: 10. The CDR3 totals 17 residues. The CDR3 DNA is TGTGCCAGCAGTGACCCGGGACTAGCAGCTGGGACCGGGGAGCTGTTTTTT. This gives the protein CASSDPGLAAGTGELFF.

The rearrangement joins TRBV7-2 to TRBJ1-2, with TRBD1 identical over 7 bases. This CDR3 region has 14 residues. The germline V gene encodes CDR1 SGHTA and CDR2 FQGNSA. V gave up 6 bases and J gave up 8 bases; unmatched junction bases: 12. The DNA for the CDR3 is TGTGCCAGCAGTAGTGCTACGGGACAGCAGGGCTACACCTTC. Protein: CASSSATGQQGYTF.

The V call is TRBV27, the J call TRBJ2-7; D not resolved. The CDR3 consists of 16 residues. Trimming cost V 5 bases and J 2 bases, with 19 bases left between them. Germline V CDR1 and CDR2: MNHEY, SMNVEV (reference sequence). The CDR3 DNA sequence: TGTGCCAGCAGTCCCCCCCGGATAGGCCGAACCTACGAGCAGTACTTC. This sequence encodes CASSPPRIGRTYEQYF.